This T cell receptor (beta chain) is from a study of Ad26.COV2.S vaccination and SARS-CoV-2 variants. CDR3 length: 14 amino acids. The V gene lost 0 bases and the J gene lost 3 bases, with 8 bases spanning the gap. Germline V gene data show CDR1 as MNHEY and CDR2 as SMNVEV (reference sequence). Data came from immunoSEQ multiplex PCR; TCRdb stores just in-frame clones and leaves some out. The sample has approximately 450,000 clones, approximately 92% seen once. Sample treatment: roughly 20 received Ad26.COV2.S at low or high dose, single or two shots; about five received placebo; per-sample allocation not given. Following the first vaccine or placebo injection, samples were taken on day 63. This clone was recorded a few times.

Here the sequenced sample was peripheral blood, taken in a trial of Ad26.COV2.S vaccine versus placebo. V is TRBV27 and J is TRBJ1-1, with no clear D. The TCR was taken from a person between 18 and 65 years old who received the Ad26.COV2.S COVID-19 vaccine or a placebo. CDR3 in DNA: TGTGCCAGCAGTTTATCGATAGGCTACACTGAAGCTTTCTTT. Protein: CASSLSIGYTEAFF.